The clone carrying this TCR beta chain was seen only once. Its matching antigen is unknown. This entry belongs to a study of T-cell memory formation after mild COVID-19. Study conclusions and caveats: CD4+ bias marked clones expanding day 15 to 37, unlike balanced contracting clones. CD4+ clones that contracted lay mainly in CM and EM; CD8+ ones lay in EMRA.

TCRdb passed the 5' RACE reads through MiXCR, listing each CDR3 protein once. The sample consists of about 290,000 distinct CDR3 sequences, roughly 15% of them appearing once. Trimming removed 5 bases from V and 7 bases from J; junction bases left unmatched: 7. The germline V gene has CDR1 MDHEN and CDR2 SYDVKM. This CDR3 comprises 16 residues. V and J are TRBV28 and TRBJ2-2; 13 bases map to TRBD2. Sequenced: PBMCs or a T cell subset sorted from them (not recorded which). The TCR comes from a man aged 18 to 30 who had mild COVID-19 (a few samples of this study predate the infection). Cell type and time point are not known. CDR3 loop: CASSKIGLAGDGELFF. DNA for the CDR3: TGTGCCAGCAGTAAAATCGGACTAGCGGGGGACGGGGAGCTGTTTTTT. Supplemented by reference TRBV28 and TRBJ2-2, the full variable domain reads DVKVTQSSRYLVKRTGEKVFLECVQDMDHENMFWYRQDPGLGLRLIYFSYDVKMKEKGDIPEGYSVSREKKERFSLILESASTNQTSMYLCASSKIGLAGDGELFFGEGSRLTVL.